This passage covers 21 T cell receptor beta chains from one sample sequenced in a study of CD8 T cells in Susac syndrome. A quantity of roughly 0.5 to 1 ug RNA underwent reverse transcription using random hexamers. TCRdb reanalysed the immunoSEQ multiplex PCR reads using MiXCR and keeps one entry per CDR3 protein. This table has about 200,000 distinct CDR3 sequences, 90% to 95% appearing once. Sequencing was carried out using CD4+ T cells from PBMCs. Every receptor here comes from a human donor with multiple sclerosis.

The gene calls are TRBV18 and TRBJ2-7; D gene unclear. This CDR3 spans 11 amino acids. V was trimmed by 4 bases and J by 6 bases, leaving 7 bases between them. Germline V gene lookup returns CDR1 KGHSH and CDR2 LQKENI. This chain's CDR3 is CASSLKGEQYF. CDR3 DNA: TGTGCCAGCTCACTAAAGGGCGAGCAGTACTTC.

J is TRBJ1-2 and V is TRBV7-9; D gene ambiguous. This CDR3 comprises 12 residues. The germline V and J ends were trimmed by 6 bases and 4 bases, with 9 bases remaining between them. Germline CDR1 is SEHNR and CDR2 is FQNEAQ (reference sequence). The CDR3 DNA reads TGTGCCAGCAGTCAAACTCCCTATGGCTACACCTTC. It specifies CASSQTPYGYTF.

The chain combines TRBV5-1 with TRBJ2-7; possible D gene TRBD2, 6 bases. Germline lookup yields CDR1 SGHRS and CDR2 YFSETQ. V was clipped by 4 bases and J by 7 bases, with 15 bases between them. This CDR3 region has 13 residues. CDR3 DNA: TGCGCCAGCAGCCCCGATCGGGGGTGGGAGCAGTACTTC. Protein: CASSPDRGWEQYF.

The chain joins TRBV29-1 to TRBJ2-7, with D tentatively TRBD2 (5 bases). The CDR3 consists of 13 residues. Germline CDR1 and CDR2: SQVTM and ANQGSEA. Deletions cut 3 bases from V and 5 bases from J, with 14 bases between. CDR3 sequence: CSVDRLASHEQYF. In DNA, the CDR3 is TGCAGCGTTGATCGGCTAGCATCTCACGAGCAGTACTTC.

This clonotype came up once. The chain links TRBV18 to TRBJ2-1, with 8 bases matching TRBD1. V dropped 0 bases and J dropped 9; count of bases not matched to a gene: 4. This CDR3 has 14 amino acids. CDR1 is KGHSH, CDR2 LQKENI, per germline. The CDR3 spells CASSPPGQGGEQFF. CDR3 nucleotides: TGTGCCAGCTCACCACCCGGACAGGGCGGTGAGCAGTTCTTC.

This chain uses TRBV19 with TRBJ2-4; 7 bases align to TRBD2. The CDR3 runs to 15 residues. CDR1 is LNHDA, CDR2 SQIVND, per germline (reference sequence). V lost 6 bases to trimming and J lost 8 bases; unmatched junction nucleotides: 13. This CDR3 reads CASRPNGEGGYIQYF. CDR3 bases: TGTGCCAGTAGACCAAACGGGGAGGGTGGGTACATTCAGTACTTC.

V usage is TRBV2 and J usage is TRBJ1-1, with D perhaps matching TRBD1 (6 bases). The germline gives CDR1 SNHLY, CDR2 FYNNEI. V lost 4 bases, J lost 4 bases, and 10 bases lay in between. This CDR3 spans 13 amino acids. CDR3 DNA: TGTGCCAGCAGTGCGGGGGCCGGCACTGAAGCTTTCTTT. It specifies CASSAGAGTEAFF.

CDR3 in amino acids: CASSLREVSQYF. As DNA, the CDR3 is TGTGCCAGCAGCTTAAGAGAGGTCAGCCAGTACTTC. The chain joins TRBV7-9 to TRBJ2-5; D gene ambiguous. Germline V gene lookup returns CDR1 SEHNR and CDR2 FQNEAQ (reference sequence). V lost 2 bases to trimming and J lost 10 bases, with 11 bases between them. The CDR3 is 12 residues long.

The chain recombines TRBV3-1 with TRBJ2-7; D gene ambiguous. Germline CDR1 reads LGHDT; CDR2 reads YNNKEL (reference sequence). Trimming pared 5 bases from V and 7 bases from J, leaving 12 bases between. CDR3 length equals 12 residues. This chain's CDR3 is CASSSRRWEQYF. CDR3 in DNA: TGTGCCAGCAGCTCGCGGCGGTGGGAGCAGTACTTC.

The chain joins TRBV12-3 or TRBV12-4 to TRBJ1-1; D unclear. This CDR3 spans 12 amino acids. Trimming shortened V by 5 bases and J by 4 bases, and 8 bases separated the two germline ends. The CDR3 protein is CASSGPGTEAFF. CDR3 sequence (DNA): TGTGCCAGCAGTGGGCCGGGCACTGAAGCTTTCTTT.

CDR3 nucleotide sequence: TGTGCCAGCAGCCCAGGGCAGCCCGGGGGGTATGGCTACACCTTC. Encoded protein: CASSPGQPGGYGYTF. V and J are TRBV7-3 and TRBJ1-2, with D possibly being TRBD1 (5 bases). Germline CDR1 reads SGHTA; CDR2 reads FQGTGA. This CDR3 region has 15 residues. V was clipped by 5 bases and J by 5 bases, with 18 bases between them.

This rearrangement joins TRBV6-1 to TRBJ2-1, with 11 bases fitting TRBD1. CDR1 is MNHNS, CDR2 SASEGT, per germline. The CDR3 has 17 residues. With 7 bases clipped from V and 7 bases from J, the junction kept 15 bases outside the gene matches. The CDR3 spells CASNQVSGQGGRNEQFF. CDR3 nucleotides: TGTGCCAGCAACCAAGTGTCGGGACAGGGGGGGAGGAATGAGCAGTTCTTC.

The chain carries TRBV3-1 and TRBJ2-7; D gene uncertain. CDR3 length: 15 residues. Per the germline V gene, CDR1 is LGHDT and CDR2 is YNNKEL (reference sequence). Trimming took off 0 bases at V and 3 bases at J, with 12 bases between the two ends. CDR3 residues: CASSQDLKPYYEQYF. The CDR3 nucleotides are TGTGCCAGCAGCCAAGACCTGAAACCATACTACGAGCAGTACTTC.

This rearrangement joins TRBV20-1 to TRBJ2-3; 12 bases are a match to TRBD2. Germline V gene data show CDR1 as DFQATT and CDR2 as SNEGSKA (reference sequence). Losses at the gene ends were 2 bases for V and 5 bases for J; bases not matched to a gene: 5. The CDR3 covers 15 residues. The CDR3 coding sequence is TGCAGTGCTAGACCACCACTAGCGGGAGGAGATACGCAGTATTTT. Its protein is CSARPPLAGGDTQYF.

V is TRBV29-1 and J is TRBJ2-2; unclear D gene. Germline values: CDR1 SQVTM, CDR2 ANQGSEA. The CDR3 runs to 13 residues. V was clipped by 2 bases and J by 0 bases, with 4 bases between them. In DNA form, the CDR3 reads TGCAGCGTTGAAACCCCGAACACCGGGGAGCTGTTTTTT. It translates to CSVETPNTGELFF.

The chain uses TRBV24-1 and TRBJ2-1; D tentatively reads TRBD1 or TRBD2 (5 bases each). CDR3 length: 16 amino acids. Trimming took 2 bases from V and 4 from J, leaving 14 bases between them. CDR1 KGHDR and CDR2 SFDVKD come from the germline V gene. The CDR3, as DNA: TGTGCCACCAGTGATTCCTCCGGGGACCGTTACAATGAGCAGTTCTTC. Encoded protein: CATSDSSGDRYNEQFF.

V and J are TRBV20-1 and TRBJ1-6; D is unclear. Trimming took off 6 bases at V and 7 bases at J, with 7 bases between the two ends. The V gene's germline CDR1 is DFQATT and CDR2 SNEGSKA (reference sequence). The CDR3 spans 11 residues. In nucleotides, the CDR3 is TGCAGTGCAGGACCGAATTCACCCCTCCACTTT. Translating gives CSAGPNSPLHF.

The chain combines TRBV7-2 with TRBJ2-6; maybe TRBD1 (6 bases). V was clipped by 4 bases and J by 4 bases, with 14 bases between them. CDR1 and CDR2 from the germline V gene are SGHTA and FQGNSA. The CDR3 covers 16 residues. In DNA, the CDR3 is TGTGCCAGCAGCTCCTACACAGGGCCAGGGGCCAACGTCCTGACTTTC. This codes for CASSSYTGPGANVLTF.

The chain uses TRBV5-1 and TRBJ2-7, with TRBD1 matching 9 bases. CDR1 is SGHRS and CDR2 is YFSETQ in the germline V gene. The ends lost 4 bases at V and 6 bases at J; junction bases unmatched: 8. The CDR3 extends over 14 amino acids. CDR3 bases: TGCGCCAGCAGCAGGACCGGGACAGGGAGCGAGCAGTACTTC. Amino acid sequence: CASSRTGTGSEQYF.

The chain combines TRBV11-2 with TRBJ1-3; a weak D match, TRBD1 (6 bases). CDR3 length: 14 residues. V was cut by 8 bases and J by 4 bases, with 15 bases left in between. Per germline, CDR1 SGHAT and CDR2 FQNNGV. The CDR3 nucleotides are TGTGCCAGCGGAGAGGGGGGTTCCGGAAACACCATATATTTT. It codes for CASGEGGSGNTIYF.

This chain joins TRBV12-3 or TRBV12-4 and TRBJ1-1; D unclear. Trimming took off 3 bases at V and 0 bases at J, with 8 bases between the two ends. CDR3 length: 14 amino acids. CDR3 amino acids: CASSFPRLNTEAFF. The CDR3 DNA reads TGTGCCAGCAGTTTTCCCCGATTGAACACTGAAGCTTTCTTT.